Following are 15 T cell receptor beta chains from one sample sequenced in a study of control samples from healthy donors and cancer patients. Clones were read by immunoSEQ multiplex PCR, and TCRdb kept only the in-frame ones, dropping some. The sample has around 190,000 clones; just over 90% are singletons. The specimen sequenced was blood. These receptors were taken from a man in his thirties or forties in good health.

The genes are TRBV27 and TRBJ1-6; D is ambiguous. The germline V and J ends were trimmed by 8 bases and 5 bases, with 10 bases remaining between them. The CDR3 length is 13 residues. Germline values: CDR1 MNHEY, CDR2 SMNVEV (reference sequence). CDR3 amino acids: CASSGGHNSPLHF. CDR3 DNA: TGTGCCAGCTCCGGTGGGCATAATTCACCCCTCCACTTT.

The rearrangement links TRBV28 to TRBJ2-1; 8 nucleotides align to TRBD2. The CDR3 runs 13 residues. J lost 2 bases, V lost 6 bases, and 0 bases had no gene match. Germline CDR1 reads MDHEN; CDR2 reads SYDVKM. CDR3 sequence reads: CASRGLAYNEQFF. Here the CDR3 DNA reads TGTGCCAGCAGGGGACTAGCCTACAATGAGCAGTTCTTC.

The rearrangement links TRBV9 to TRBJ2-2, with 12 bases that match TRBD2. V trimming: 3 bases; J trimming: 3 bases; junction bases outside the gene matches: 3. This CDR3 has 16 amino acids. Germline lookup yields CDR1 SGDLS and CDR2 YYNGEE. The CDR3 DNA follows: TGTGCCAGCAGCGAACTAGCGGGGGGTTACACCGGGGAGCTGTTTTTT. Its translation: CASSELAGGYTGELFF.

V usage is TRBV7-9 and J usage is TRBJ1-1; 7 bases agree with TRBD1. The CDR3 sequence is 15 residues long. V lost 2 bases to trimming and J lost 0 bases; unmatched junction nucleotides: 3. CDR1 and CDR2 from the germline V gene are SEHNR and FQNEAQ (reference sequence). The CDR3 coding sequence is TGTGCCAGCAGCTTACTTGGGACAGTGAACACTGAAGCTTTCTTT. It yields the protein CASSLLGTVNTEAFF.

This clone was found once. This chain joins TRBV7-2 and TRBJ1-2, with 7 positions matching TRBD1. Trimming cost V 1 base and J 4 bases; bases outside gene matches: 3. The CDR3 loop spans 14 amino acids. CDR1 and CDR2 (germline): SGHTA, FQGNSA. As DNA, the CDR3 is TGTGCCAGCAGCTTAGGAAGGACAGGCTATGGCTACACCTTC. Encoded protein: CASSLGRTGYGYTF.

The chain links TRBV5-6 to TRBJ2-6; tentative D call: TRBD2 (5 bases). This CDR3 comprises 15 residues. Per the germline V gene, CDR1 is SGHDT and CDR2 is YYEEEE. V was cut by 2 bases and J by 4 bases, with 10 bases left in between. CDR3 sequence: CASSFGDRGANVLTF. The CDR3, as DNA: TGTGCCAGCAGCTTCGGGGATAGGGGGGCCAACGTCCTGACTTTC.

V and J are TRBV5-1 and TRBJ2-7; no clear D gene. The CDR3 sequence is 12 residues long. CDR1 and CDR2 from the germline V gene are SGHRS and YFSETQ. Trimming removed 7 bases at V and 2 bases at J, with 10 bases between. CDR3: CASQSGPYEQYF. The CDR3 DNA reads TGCGCCAGCCAGTCTGGGCCCTACGAGCAGTACTTC. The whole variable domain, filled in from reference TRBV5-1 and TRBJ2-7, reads KAGVTQTPRYLIKTRGQQVTLSCSPISGHRSVSWYQQTPGQGLQFLFEYFSETQRNKGNFPGRFSGRQFSNSRSEMNVSTLELGDSALYLCASQSGPYEQYFGPGTRLTVT.

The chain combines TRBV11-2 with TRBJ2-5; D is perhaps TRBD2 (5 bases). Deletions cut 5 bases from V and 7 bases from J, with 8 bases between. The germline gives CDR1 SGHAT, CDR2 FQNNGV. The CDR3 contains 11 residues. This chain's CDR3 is CASSTGVTQYF. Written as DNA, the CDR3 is TGTGCCAGCAGCACCGGGGTGACCCAGTACTTC.

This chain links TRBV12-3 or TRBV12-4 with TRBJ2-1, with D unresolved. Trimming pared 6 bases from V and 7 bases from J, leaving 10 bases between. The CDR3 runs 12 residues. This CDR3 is CASSRVRNEQFF. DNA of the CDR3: TGTGCCAGCAGCAGAGTGCGGAATGAGCAGTTCTTC.

The CDR3 nucleotides read TGTGCCAGCAGTGTTTCTGTCTACGAGCAGTACTTC. It is translated as CASSVSVYEQYF. The V gene is TRBV2, the J gene TRBJ2-7; no firm D call. The V gene's germline CDR1 is SNHLY and CDR2 FYNNEI. This CDR3 has 12 amino acids. Trimming took off 4 bases at V and 3 bases at J, with 7 bases between the two ends.

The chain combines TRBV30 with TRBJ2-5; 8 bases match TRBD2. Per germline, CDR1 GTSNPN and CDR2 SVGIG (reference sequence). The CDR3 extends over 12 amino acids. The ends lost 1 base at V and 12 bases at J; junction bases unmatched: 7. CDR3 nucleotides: TGTGCCTGGAGTGCACACGGGAGGGACGAGTACTTC. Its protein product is CAWSAHGRDEYF.

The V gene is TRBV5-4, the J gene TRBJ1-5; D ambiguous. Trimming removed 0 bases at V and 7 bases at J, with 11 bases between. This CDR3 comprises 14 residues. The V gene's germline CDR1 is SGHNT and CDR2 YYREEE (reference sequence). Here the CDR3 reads CASSLAGVKQPQHF. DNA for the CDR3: TGTGCCAGCAGCTTGGCCGGGGTGAAACAGCCCCAGCATTTT.

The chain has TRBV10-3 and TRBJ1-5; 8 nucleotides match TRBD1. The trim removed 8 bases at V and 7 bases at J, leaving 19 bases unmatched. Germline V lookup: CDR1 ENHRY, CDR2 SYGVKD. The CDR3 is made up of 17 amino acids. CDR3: CAISYVLIDRGNQPQHF. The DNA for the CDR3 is TGTGCCATCTCCTACGTTCTAATCGACAGGGGAAACCAGCCCCAGCATTTT.

The CDR3 region has the DNA TGTGCCAGCAGCGTACGACAGGGGTACGAGCAGTACTTC. It codes for CASSVRQGYEQYF. V is TRBV7-2 and J is TRBJ2-7; 8 bases agree with TRBD1. The trim removed 5 bases at V and 4 bases at J, leaving 4 bases unmatched. CDR1 is SGHTA, CDR2 FQGNSA, per germline. This CDR3 has 13 residues.

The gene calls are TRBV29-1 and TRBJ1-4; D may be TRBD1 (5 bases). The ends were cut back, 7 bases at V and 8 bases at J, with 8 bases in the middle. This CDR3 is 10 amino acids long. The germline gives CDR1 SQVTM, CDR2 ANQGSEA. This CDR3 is CSARGEKLFF. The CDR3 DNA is TGCAGCGCCCGGGGGGAAAAACTGTTTTTT.